The T cell receptor beta chain under discussion was sequenced for a study of T cell repertoires in cytomegalovirus infection. Looking at the study overall: In the study, CMV epitopes included recently identified HLA-C-restricted and well-studied HLA-B-restricted ones. Through public TCR beta signatures, both CMV infection and matching HLA type were indicated. Points from the study as a whole: Ex vivo, HLA-C-restricted CMV-specific TCR beta clonotypes prevailed over the rest of the response. Cumulative public TCR beta family frequency identified CMV carriers with the relevant HLA.

TCRdb re-analysed the reads in MiXCR, keeping a single row per CDR3 protein. Of about 480,000 distinct CDR3 sequences detected, more than 30% appear once; the ten largest clones hold 15% to 20%. Trimming pared 1 base from V and 1 base from J, leaving 16 bases between. CDR3 size: 17 residues. Germline assignment: CDR1 SGHTA and CDR2 FQGNSA. Notes on this clonotype: The antigen remains unidentified.

The V and J genes are TRBV7-2 and TRBJ2-5, with D hard to call. Source: cultured PBMCs, taken from culture after CMV antigen stimulation. The sequence was collected from a human donor in good health (CMV status not recorded). Some clones in this sample may be carry-over from other donors' samples. Written as DNA, the CDR3 is TGTGCCAGCAGCTTAGTCACCGGTCTGGCAATCCAAGAGACCCAGTACTTC. Amino acids: CASSLVTGLAIQETQYF.